Presented here are 5 T cell receptor beta chains from one specimen sequenced in a study of T cells after posttransplantation cyclophosphamide. Libraries were prepared by immunoSEQ multiplex PCR; TCRdb keeps only in-frame clonotypes and omits some of them. Of about 19,000 clones in the sample, nearly 99% are singletons; the top ten hold roughly 0.16%. The naive gate required viable CD3+CD4+ or CD3+CD8+ cells with CCR7+CD45RA+CD45RO-CD95-CD27+CD28+ phenotype. The sequencing input was naive CD4+ T cells sorted from PBMCs. These receptor sequences come from a man aged 35 to 55 in good health, CMV-negative, and a related stem cell transplant donor.

V usage is TRBV19 and J usage is TRBJ2-5; tentative D call: TRBD2 (6 bases). This CDR3 contains 12 residues. The germline CDR1 and CDR2 sequences are LNHDA and SQIVND (reference sequence). Trimming stripped 4 bases from V and 5 bases from J, with 8 bases between. In DNA, the CDR3 is TGTGCCAGTAGTACTAGCGCGGAGACCCAGTACTTC. Translation: CASSTSAETQYF.

The chain recombines TRBV14 with TRBJ2-2, with no clear D. The germline V and J ends were trimmed by 1 base and 8 bases, with 11 bases remaining between them. Per germline, CDR1 SGHDN and CDR2 FVKESK. This CDR3 comprises 14 residues. The CDR3 protein is CASSQVLYAGELFF. The CDR3 DNA is TGTGCCAGCAGCCAAGTCCTATACGCAGGGGAGCTGTTTTTT.

V gene TRBV19 combines with J gene TRBJ1-1; D uncertain. V was shortened by 2 bases and J by 3 bases, with 10 bases between the two germline ends. The CDR3 consists of 14 residues. In germline, CDR1 is LNHDA, CDR2 SQIVND (reference sequence). The CDR3 spells CASSIIPRDTEAFF. The CDR3 DNA sequence: TGTGCCAGTAGTATAATACCTCGAGACACTGAAGCTTTCTTT.

This clone came up once. The chain joins TRBV28 to TRBJ2-7, with TRBD2 matching over 10 bases. CDR1 and CDR2 from the germline V gene are MDHEN and SYDVKM. V shed 5 bases and J 5 bases; nucleotides not matched to a gene: 9. The CDR3 loop spans 15 amino acids. This CDR3 is CASSVTSGKRDEQYF. The DNA of the CDR3 is TGTGCCAGCAGTGTAACTAGCGGGAAGAGGGACGAGCAGTACTTC.

J is TRBJ2-2 and V is TRBV14, with 7 bases aligning to TRBD2. After removal of 0 bases from V and 8 bases from J, the junction contained 9 bases not matched to a gene. CDR1 is SGHDN and CDR2 is FVKESK in the germline V gene. There are 16 residues in the CDR3. The chain's CDR3 is CASSQDPAGRGGELFF. CDR3 in DNA: TGTGCCAGCAGCCAAGATCCAGCGGGAAGGGGAGGGGAGCTGTTTTTT.